The 7 T cell receptor beta chains presented below share a single source sample, sequenced in a study of identifying expanded T cells in peripheral blood (dated 2019 in TCRdb). Library preparation employed the immunoSEQ multiplex PCR assay. TCRdb obtained this table from immuneACCESS and retained in-frame rearrangements with V and J assigned. These tables miss some clones; where compared with another copy, unresolved V genes account for less than half of the shortfall, and the remainder is unexplained. The sample contains tens of thousands of clones, 89% of them found a single time. In total, the top ten clones hold roughly 2.8% of the sample. The source material was blood. The receptor set was obtained from a person aged 18 to 75 in good health.

J is TRBJ2-2 and V is TRBV6-1; the D call may be TRBD1 or TRBD2 (5 bases each). The CDR3 loop spans 15 amino acids. CDR1 and CDR2 (germline): MNHNS, SASEGT. V lost 6 bases, J lost 7 bases, and 18 bases lay in between. The CDR3 DNA reads TGTGCCAGCAGATTAGGGACGACCAGTGGCGGGGAGCTGTTTTTT. This sequence encodes CASRLGTTSGGELFF.

This clone was detected only once. The chain is built from TRBV13 and TRBJ2-3; TRBD2 might be the D (6 bases). This CDR3 has 18 amino acids. The V end was cut by 5 bases, the J end by 4 bases, with 25 bases between. CDR1 and CDR2 from the germline V gene are PRHDT and FYEKMQ (reference sequence). The CDR3 region is CASSRTVSAGSLADTQYF. Written as DNA, the CDR3 is TGTGCCAGCAGCCGTACGGTCTCTGCGGGGAGTTTGGCAGATACGCAGTATTTT.

This clone was picked up one time. This chain joins TRBV4-2 and TRBJ2-1, with 10 bases aligning to TRBD2. Losses at the gene ends were 1 base for V and 4 bases for J; bases not matched to a gene: 7. Germline V CDR1 and CDR2: LGHNA, YNFKEQ. The CDR3 is 17 residues long. CDR3 DNA: TGTGCCAGCAGCCAAGTCGCTAGCGGGAGTGGGTACAATGAGCAGTTCTTC. It is translated as CASSQVASGSGYNEQFF.

The chain uses TRBV5-6 and TRBJ1-1; maybe TRBD1 (5 bases). The length of the CDR3 is 13 residues. Germline V gene sequence: CDR1 SGHDT, CDR2 YYEEEE. The V gene lost 0 bases and the J gene lost 3 bases, with 6 bases spanning the gap. CDR3 in amino acids: CASSLVGDTEAFF. The CDR3 DNA is TGTGCCAGCAGCTTGGTAGGGGACACTGAAGCTTTCTTT. Full variable domain (rest looked up from reference TRBV5-6 and TRBJ1-1): DAGVTQSPTHLIKTRGQQVTLRCSPKSGHDTVSWYQQALGQGPQFIFQYYEEEERQRGNFPDRFSGHQFPNYSSELNVNALLLGDSALYLCASSLVGDTEAFFGQGTRLTVV.

The chain has TRBV15 and TRBJ2-5, with a weak D call TRBD2 (6 bases). The CDR3 covers 15 residues. V was clipped by 0 bases and J by 5 bases, with 13 bases between them. CDR1 LNHNV and CDR2 YYDKDF come from the germline V gene (reference sequence). The CDR3 region is CATSRDQEGAETQYF. Written as DNA, the CDR3 is TGTGCCACCAGCAGAGATCAGGAGGGTGCGGAGACCCAGTACTTC.

V usage is TRBV4-1 and J usage is TRBJ1-1; D is unresolved. Germline V gives CDR1 MGHRA, CDR2 YSYEKL. This CDR3 comprises 12 residues. Trimming left V 1 base short and J 7 bases short, with 7 bases between. CDR3 sequence: CASSQGPSEAFF. In DNA, the CDR3 is TGCGCCAGCAGCCAAGGACCGAGTGAAGCTTTCTTT.

This chain links TRBV4-3 with TRBJ2-7; TRBD2 matches at 10 bases. V shed 1 base and J 1 base; nucleotides not matched to a gene: 13. Germline V gene sequence: CDR1 LGHNA, CDR2 YSLEER. The CDR3 loop spans 19 amino acids. This chain's CDR3 is CASSQGLAGALPGSYEQYF. The CDR3 DNA reads TGCGCCAGCAGCCAAGGTCTAGCGGGGGCCCTGCCGGGGTCCTACGAGCAGTACTTC.